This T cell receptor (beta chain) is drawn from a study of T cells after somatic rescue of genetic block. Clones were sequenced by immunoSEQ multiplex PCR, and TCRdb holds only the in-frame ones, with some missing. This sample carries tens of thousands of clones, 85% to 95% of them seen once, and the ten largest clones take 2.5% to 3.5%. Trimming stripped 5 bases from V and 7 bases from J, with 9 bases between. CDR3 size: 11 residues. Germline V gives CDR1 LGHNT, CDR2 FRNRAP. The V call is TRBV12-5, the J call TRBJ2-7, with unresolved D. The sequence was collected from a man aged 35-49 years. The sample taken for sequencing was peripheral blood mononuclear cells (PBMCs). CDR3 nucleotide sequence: TGTGCTAGTGGTCAAGGCCTTGAGCAGTACTTC. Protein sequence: CASGQGLEQYF.